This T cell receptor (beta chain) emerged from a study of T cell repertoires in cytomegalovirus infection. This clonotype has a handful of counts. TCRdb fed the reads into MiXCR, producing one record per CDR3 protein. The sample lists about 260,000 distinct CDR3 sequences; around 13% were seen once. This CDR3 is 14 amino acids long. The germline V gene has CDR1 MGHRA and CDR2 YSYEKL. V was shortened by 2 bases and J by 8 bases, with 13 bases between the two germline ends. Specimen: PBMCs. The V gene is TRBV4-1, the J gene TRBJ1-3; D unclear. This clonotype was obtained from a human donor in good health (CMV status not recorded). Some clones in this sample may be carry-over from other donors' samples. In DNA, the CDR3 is TGCGCCAGCAGCCAACCTACAATCGCGGACACCATATATTTT. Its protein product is CASSQPTIADTIYF.